Shown below are 26 T cell receptor beta chains from a single sample sequenced in a study of control samples from healthy donors and cancer patients (dated by TCRdb to 2020 to 2022). The protocol used for the library was the immunoSEQ multiplex PCR assay. TCRdb provides this immuneACCESS table in a form limited to in-frame rearrangements. Some clones are lacking; in checked studies, under half of them reflect an unresolved V gene, and why the rest are absent is not known. A total of approximately 120,000 clones appear in this sample, approximately 90% of them only once. 17% of the sample belongs to the ten largest clones. Source material: blood. The source is a woman between 45 and 60 years old in good health.

The chain links TRBV5-6 to TRBJ2-1; D is possibly TRBD1 (6 bases). V was clipped by 7 bases and J by 15 bases, with 17 bases between them. This CDR3 spans 11 amino acids. Germline V gives CDR1 SGHDT, CDR2 YYEEEE. Here the CDR3 DNA reads TGTGCCAGCGGGGGCACTTTTGGTCTGTTCTTC. Its translation: CASGGTFGLFF.

The J gene is TRBJ2-1, the V gene TRBV18; perhaps TRBD2 as D (6 bases). This CDR3 has 14 amino acids. CDR1 is KGHSH and CDR2 is LQKENI in the germline V gene. V was cut by 1 base and J by 4 bases, with 8 bases left in between. Here the CDR3 reads CASSPQGTYNEQFF. The CDR3 coding sequence is TGTGCCAGCTCACCACAGGGGACTTACAATGAGCAGTTCTTC.

The rearrangement links TRBV5-1 to TRBJ1-3; TRBD1 is a possible D gene (6 bases). From germline, CDR1 is SGHRS and CDR2 YFSETQ. The V and J ends lost 0 bases and 4 bases respectively, with 11 bases between them. The CDR3 length is 15 residues. Here the CDR3 DNA reads TGCGCCAGCAGCTTGGAAGTAGGGACAGGAAACACCATATATTTT. It translates to CASSLEVGTGNTIYF.

The V and J genes are TRBV5-5 and TRBJ1-5; no clear D. Looked up from germline, CDR1 is SGHKS and CDR2 is YYEKEE (reference sequence). This CDR3 comprises 12 residues. V lost 0 bases, J lost 7 bases, and 5 bases lay in between. The CDR3, as DNA: TGTGCCAGCAGCTTGGTAGGGCAGCCCCAGCATTTT. It yields the protein CASSLVGQPQHF.

The chain uses TRBV30 and TRBJ2-7, with 8 bases matching TRBD1. The germline gives CDR1 GTSNPN, CDR2 SVGIG (reference sequence). This CDR3 spans 15 amino acids. V was clipped by 3 bases and J by 7 bases; unmatched bases: 14. The CDR3 DNA sequence: TGTGCCTGGAGCGCCTTCGGACAGGGATTATGGGAGCAGTACTTC. Its protein is CAWSAFGQGLWEQYF.

The chain has TRBV7-3 and TRBJ2-2, with 15 bases that match TRBD2. The CDR3 contains 18 residues. Germline lookup yields CDR1 SGHTA and CDR2 FQGTGA. Unmatched junction bases numbered 5, after V lost 5 bases and J lost 1 base. The CDR3 DNA is TGTGCCAGCAGCCCCCAGGGACTAGCGGGAGGGAACACCGGGGAGCTGTTTTTT. Protein: CASSPQGLAGGNTGELFF.

V and J are TRBV4-1 and TRBJ1-3, with no clear D. CDR1 is MGHRA and CDR2 is YSYEKL in the germline V gene. The CDR3 consists of 13 residues. The V gene lost 1 base and the J gene lost 5 bases, with 6 bases spanning the gap. The CDR3 DNA reads as TGCGCCAGCAGCCAAGGAGGGCGAAACACCATATATTTT. It codes for CASSQGGRNTIYF.

The CDR3 nucleotides read TGTGCCAGCAGTGACTCGGAACCTAGGGGCAATCAGCCCCAGCATTTT. Its translation: CASSDSEPRGNQPQHF. V and J are TRBV6-4 and TRBJ1-5; D not certain. CDR3 length: 16 residues. CDR1 and CDR2 from the germline V gene are MRHNA and SNTAGT. Between the trimmed V and J ends, which lost 0 bases and 2 bases, there was a span of 11 bases.

This clone appeared once. CDR3: CASSDRAVGTDTQYF. For the CDR3, the DNA is TGTGCCAGCAGTGACAGGGCCGTGGGCACAGATACGCAGTATTTT. V usage is TRBV6-1 and J usage is TRBJ2-3; a possible D gene is TRBD1 (5 bases). The V gene's germline CDR1 is MNHNS and CDR2 SASEGT. The V and J ends lost 3 bases and 1 base respectively, with 11 bases between them. The length of the CDR3 is 15 residues.

The chain has TRBV5-1 and TRBJ2-3, with D unclear. With 1 base removed from V and 3 bases from J, the gap between germline ends came to 12 bases. Germline assignment: CDR1 SGHRS and CDR2 YFSETQ. CDR3 length equals 15 residues. Here the CDR3 reads CASSLSTPVTDTQYF. The CDR3, as DNA: TGCGCCAGCAGCTTGAGTACGCCAGTAACAGATACGCAGTATTTT. Full variable domain (rest looked up from reference TRBV5-1 and TRBJ2-3): KAGVTQTPRYLIKTRGQQVTLSCSPISGHRSVSWYQQTPGQGLQFLFEYFSETQRNKGNFPGRFSGRQFSNSRSEMNVSTLELGDSALYLCASSLSTPVTDTQYFGPGTRLTVL.

V and J are TRBV28 and TRBJ2-7; D is uncertain. Germline CDR1 MDHEN, CDR2 SYDVKM. This CDR3 region has 11 residues. Trimming took 3 bases from V and 4 from J, leaving 4 bases between them. Here the CDR3 DNA reads TGTGCCAGCAGTTTGGGTTACGAGCAGTACGTC. It translates to CASSLGYEQYV.

The chain has TRBV18 and TRBJ1-2; TRBD1 matches 7 bases. Losses at the gene ends were 6 bases for V and 4 bases for J; bases not matched to a gene: 14. This CDR3 is built from 16 residues. Germline values: CDR1 KGHSH, CDR2 LQKENI. CDR3 in amino acids: CASSATDRAGTYGYTF. DNA of the CDR3: TGTGCCAGCTCGGCCACCGACAGGGCAGGAACCTATGGCTACACCTTC.

This clone has a handful of counts. This chain uses TRBV10-1 with TRBJ1-5; D gene unclear. Germline V gene lookup returns CDR1 WNHNN and CDR2 SYGVQD (reference sequence). Trimming pared 3 bases from V and 4 bases from J, leaving 7 bases between. This CDR3 is built from 13 residues. CDR3 sequence reads: CASSDYLNQPQHF. The DNA for the CDR3 is TGCGCCAGCAGTGATTACCTTAATCAGCCCCAGCATTTT.

The chain joins TRBV27 to TRBJ1-2; D is uncertain. CDR1 and CDR2 from the germline V gene are MNHEY and SMNVEV (reference sequence). Trimming cost V 3 bases and J 4 bases, with 15 bases left between them. The CDR3 extends over 15 amino acids. CDR3 sequence (DNA): TGTGCCAGCAGTTTTAACCCATCCCGAATCTATGGCTACACCTTC. This gives the protein CASSFNPSRIYGYTF.

V and J are TRBV6-6 and TRBJ1-2; 7 nucleotides align to TRBD1. The germline CDR1 and CDR2 sequences are MNHNY and SVGAGI (reference sequence). Trimming took 2 bases from V and 6 from J; bases not matched to a gene: 3. The CDR3 sequence is 13 residues long. The CDR3 loop is CASSYPGTDGYTF. As DNA, the CDR3 is TGTGCCAGCAGTTACCCCGGGACAGATGGCTACACCTTC.

V gene TRBV2 combines with J gene TRBJ1-1; D is undetermined. CDR1 and CDR2 from the germline V gene are SNHLY and FYNNEI. V gave up 10 bases and J gave up 4 bases, with 13 bases separating them. The CDR3 consists of 12 residues. The CDR3 sequence: CATNPVPTEAFF. The DNA for the CDR3 is TGTGCCACCAATCCAGTCCCCACTGAAGCTTTCTTT. Looking up the rest from reference TRBV2 and TRBJ1-1 gives the full variable domain: EPEVTQTPSHQVTQMGQEVILRCVPISNHLYFYWYRQILGQKVEFLVSFYNNEISEKSEIFDDQFSVERPDGSNFTLKIRSTKLEDSAMYFCATNPVPTEAFFGQGTRLTVV.

The rearrangement links TRBV18 to TRBJ2-7; 10 bases agree with TRBD1. V trimming: 6 bases; J trimming: 1 base; junction bases outside the gene matches: 6. Germline CDR1 reads KGHSH; CDR2 reads LQKENI. The CDR3 covers 15 residues. CDR3 nucleotide sequence: TGTGCCAGCTCGGATAAGGGACAGGGGTCCTACGAGCAGTACTTC. This translates into CASSDKGQGSYEQYF.

The chain carries TRBV18 and TRBJ2-5, with D unclear. Germline V gene sequence: CDR1 KGHSH, CDR2 LQKENI. The CDR3 is 14 residues long. Trimming stripped 1 base from V and 3 bases from J, with 9 bases between. The CDR3: CASSPRRSEETQYF. DNA for the CDR3: TGTGCCAGCTCACCACGGCGCAGCGAAGAGACCCAGTACTTC.

The sample holds one count of this clone. V is TRBV29-1 and J is TRBJ2-1; the D is unclear. This CDR3 spans 15 amino acids. CDR1 is SQVTM, CDR2 ANQGSEA, per germline. V was clipped by 3 bases and J by 2 bases, with 14 bases between them. CDR3 protein: CSVDILAGPYNEQFF. For the CDR3, the DNA is TGCAGCGTTGATATTTTGGCAGGACCCTACAATGAGCAGTTCTTC.

This clone was observed once. The chain employs TRBV5-6 and TRBJ2-3; the D gene is possibly TRBD2 (5 bases). Trimming took off 4 bases at V and 0 bases at J, with 15 bases between the two ends. The CDR3 length is 16 residues. CDR1 is SGHDT, CDR2 YYEEEE, per germline. The CDR3 nucleotides are TGTGCCAGCAGCCAAACAACTAGGGCTAGCACAGATACGCAGTATTTT. It yields the protein CASSQTTRASTDTQYF.

The chain recombines TRBV30 with TRBJ1-1, with D unclear. CDR3 size: 13 residues. Germline assignment: CDR1 GTSNPN and CDR2 SVGIG (reference sequence). Trimming pared 2 bases from V and 0 bases from J, leaving 7 bases between. The CDR3 loop is CAWSKGMNTEAFF. The CDR3 DNA follows: TGTGCCTGGAGTAAGGGTATGAACACTGAAGCTTTCTTT.

This clone was seen a few times. The chain couples TRBV19 to TRBJ2-5; D uncertain. Trimming left V 3 bases short and J 4 bases short, with 12 bases between. The CDR3 contains 14 residues. Germline lookup yields CDR1 LNHDA and CDR2 SQIVND (reference sequence). In nucleotides, the CDR3 is TGTGCCAGTAGTATGGGCCAGATGAGAGAGACCCAGTACTTC. It specifies CASSMGQMRETQYF.

V gene TRBV5-6 combines with J gene TRBJ2-7, with D possibly matching TRBD1 (5 bases). This CDR3 region has 14 residues. V was trimmed by 0 bases and J by 2 bases, leaving 9 bases between them. Germline-derived CDR1 and CDR2 are SGHDT and YYEEEE. As DNA, the CDR3 is TGTGCCAGCAGCTTGGTGCAGGGCACCTACGAGCAGTACTTC. Protein sequence: CASSLVQGTYEQYF.

This clone has only a few counts. The chain employs TRBV4-1 and TRBJ2-7; D may be TRBD1 (5 bases). The CDR3 covers 15 residues. The germline V gene encodes CDR1 MGHRA and CDR2 YSYEKL. With 0 bases removed from V and 3 bases from J, the gap between germline ends came to 12 bases. DNA of the CDR3: TGCGCCAGCAGCCAAGATGGCACAGGCGTCTACGAGCAGTACTTC. Translation: CASSQDGTGVYEQYF.

This clone was counted once. The chain links TRBV19 to TRBJ2-3; 10 positions agree with TRBD1. V was pared by 9 bases and J by 4 bases, with 10 bases of the junction left unmatched. The CDR3 extends over 15 amino acids. Germline CDR1 reads LNHDA; CDR2 reads SQIVND (reference sequence). This CDR3 reads CASSMDRGRSDTQYF. The CDR3 DNA is TGTGCCAGCTCGATGGACAGGGGGAGATCAGATACGCAGTATTTT. Full variable domain (outside the CDR3, taken from reference TRBV19 and TRBJ2-3): DGGITQSPKYLFRKEGQNVTLSCEQNLNHDAMYWYRQDPGQGLRLIYYSQIVNDFQKGDIAEGYSVSREKKESFPLTVTSAQKNPTAFYLCASSMDRGRSDTQYFGPGTRLTVL.

The chain has TRBV7-9 and TRBJ1-1; 8 nucleotides match TRBD1. Germline V gene lookup returns CDR1 SEHNR and CDR2 FQNEAQ (reference sequence). Germline trimming cut 8 bases from V and 6 bases from J; bases unmatched to any gene: 5. The CDR3 is made up of 12 amino acids. CDR3 region: CASRKDRAEAFF. CDR3 nucleotides: TGTGCCAGCCGAAAGGACAGGGCTGAAGCTTTCTTT.